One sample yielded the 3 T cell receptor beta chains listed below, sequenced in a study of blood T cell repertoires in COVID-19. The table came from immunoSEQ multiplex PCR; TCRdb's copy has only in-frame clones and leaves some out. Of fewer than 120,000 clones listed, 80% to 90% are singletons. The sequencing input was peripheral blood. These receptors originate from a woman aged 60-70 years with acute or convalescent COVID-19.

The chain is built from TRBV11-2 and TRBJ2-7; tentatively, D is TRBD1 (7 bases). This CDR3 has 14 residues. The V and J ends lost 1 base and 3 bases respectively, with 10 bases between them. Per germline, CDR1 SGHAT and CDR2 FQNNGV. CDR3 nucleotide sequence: TGTGCCAGCAGCTTAGGGCAGGGGGGCTACGAGCAGTACTTC. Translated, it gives CASSLGQGGYEQYF.

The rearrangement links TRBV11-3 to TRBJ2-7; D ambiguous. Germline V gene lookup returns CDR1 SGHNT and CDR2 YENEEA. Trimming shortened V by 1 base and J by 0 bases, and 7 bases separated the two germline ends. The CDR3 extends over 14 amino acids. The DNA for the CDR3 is TGTGCCAGCAGCTTAGGCAGTCCCTCCTACGAGCAGTACTTC. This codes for CASSLGSPSYEQYF.

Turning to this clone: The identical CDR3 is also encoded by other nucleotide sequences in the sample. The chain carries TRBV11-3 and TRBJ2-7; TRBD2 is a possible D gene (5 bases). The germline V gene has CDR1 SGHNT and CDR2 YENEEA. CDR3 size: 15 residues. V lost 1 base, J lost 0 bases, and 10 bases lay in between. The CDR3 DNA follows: TGTGCCAGCAGCTTAGTCCGGGAAACCTCCTACGAGCAGTACTTC. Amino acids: CASSLVRETSYEQYF.